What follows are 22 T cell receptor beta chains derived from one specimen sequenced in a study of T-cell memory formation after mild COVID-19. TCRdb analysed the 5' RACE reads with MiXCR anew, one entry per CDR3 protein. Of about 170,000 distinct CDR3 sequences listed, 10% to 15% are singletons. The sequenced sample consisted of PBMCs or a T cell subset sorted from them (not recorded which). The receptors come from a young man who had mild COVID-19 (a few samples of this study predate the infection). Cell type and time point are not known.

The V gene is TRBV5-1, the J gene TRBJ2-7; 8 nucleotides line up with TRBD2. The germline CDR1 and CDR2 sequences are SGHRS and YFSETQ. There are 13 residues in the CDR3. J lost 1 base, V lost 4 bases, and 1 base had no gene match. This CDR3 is CASSRGGSYEQYV. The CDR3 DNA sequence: TGCGCCAGCAGCCGCGGGGGGTCCTACGAGCAGTACGTC.

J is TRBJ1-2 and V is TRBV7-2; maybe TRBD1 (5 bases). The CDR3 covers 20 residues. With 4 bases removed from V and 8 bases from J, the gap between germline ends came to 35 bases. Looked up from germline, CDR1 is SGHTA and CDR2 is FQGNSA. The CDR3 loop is CASSSLNLFTRGKEGKGYTF. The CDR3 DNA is TGTGCCAGCAGCTCCCTCAACCTTTTTACAAGGGGCAAGGAAGGAAAAGGCTACACCTTC.

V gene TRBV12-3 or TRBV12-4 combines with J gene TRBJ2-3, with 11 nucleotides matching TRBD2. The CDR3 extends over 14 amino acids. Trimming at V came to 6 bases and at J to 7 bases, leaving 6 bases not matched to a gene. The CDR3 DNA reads TGTGCCAGCAGCACCGGACTAGCGGGTAATACGCAGTATTTT. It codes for CASSTGLAGNTQYF.

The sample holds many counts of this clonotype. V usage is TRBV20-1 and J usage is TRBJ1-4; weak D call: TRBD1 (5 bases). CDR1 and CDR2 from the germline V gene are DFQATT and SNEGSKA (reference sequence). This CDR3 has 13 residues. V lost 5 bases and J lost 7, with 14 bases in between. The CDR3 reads CSAARRGGEKLFF. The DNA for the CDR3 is TGCAGTGCTGCTAGGCGGGGGGGTGAAAAACTGTTTTTT.

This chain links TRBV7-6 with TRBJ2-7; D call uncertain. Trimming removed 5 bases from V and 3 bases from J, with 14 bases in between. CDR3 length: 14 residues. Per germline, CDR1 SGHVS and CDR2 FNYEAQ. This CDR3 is CASSPTRDNYEQYF. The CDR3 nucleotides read TGTGCCAGCAGCCCGACAAGGGATAACTACGAGCAGTACTTC.

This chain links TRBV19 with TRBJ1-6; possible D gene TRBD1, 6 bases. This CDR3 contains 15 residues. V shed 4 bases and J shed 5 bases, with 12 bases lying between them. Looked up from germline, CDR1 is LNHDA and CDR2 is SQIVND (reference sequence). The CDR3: CASSTSGVDNSPLHF. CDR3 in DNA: TGTGCCAGTAGTACCTCAGGGGTGGATAATTCACCCCTCCACTTT.

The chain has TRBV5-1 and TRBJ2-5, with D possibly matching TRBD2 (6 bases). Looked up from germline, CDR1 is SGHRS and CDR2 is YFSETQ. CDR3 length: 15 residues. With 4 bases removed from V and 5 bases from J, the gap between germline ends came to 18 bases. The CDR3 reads CASSGGDQGWETQYF. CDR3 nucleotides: TGCGCCAGCAGCGGCGGGGACCAAGGGTGGGAGACCCAGTACTTC.

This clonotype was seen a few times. The CDR3 nucleotides are TGCGCCAGCAGCTTTAGGGGGGCAGAGACCCAGTACTTC. This codes for CASSFRGAETQYF. The chain employs TRBV5-1 and TRBJ2-5; tentatively, D is TRBD1 or TRBD2 (6 bases each). This CDR3 spans 13 amino acids. V gave up 2 bases and J gave up 4 bases, with 9 bases separating them. Germline CDR1 is SGHRS and CDR2 is YFSETQ.

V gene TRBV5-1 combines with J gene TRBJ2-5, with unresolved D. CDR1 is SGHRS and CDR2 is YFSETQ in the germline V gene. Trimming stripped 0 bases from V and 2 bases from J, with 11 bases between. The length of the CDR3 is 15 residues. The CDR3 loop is CASSLDPGRQETQYF. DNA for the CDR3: TGCGCCAGCAGCTTGGACCCTGGCCGACAAGAGACCCAGTACTTC.

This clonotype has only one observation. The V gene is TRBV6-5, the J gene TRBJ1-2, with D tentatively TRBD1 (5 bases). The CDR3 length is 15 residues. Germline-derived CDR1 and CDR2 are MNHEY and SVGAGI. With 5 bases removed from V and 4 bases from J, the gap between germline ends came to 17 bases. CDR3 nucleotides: TGTGCCAGCAGTGACAGACAGAACTACACCTATGGCTACACCTTC. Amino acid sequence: CASSDRQNYTYGYTF.

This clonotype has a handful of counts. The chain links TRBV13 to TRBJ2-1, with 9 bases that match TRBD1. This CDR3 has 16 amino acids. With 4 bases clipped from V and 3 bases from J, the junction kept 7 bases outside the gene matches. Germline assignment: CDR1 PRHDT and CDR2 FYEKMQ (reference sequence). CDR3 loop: CASSSYGTGNYNEQFF. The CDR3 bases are TGTGCCAGCAGCTCATACGGGACAGGGAACTACAATGAGCAGTTCTTC.

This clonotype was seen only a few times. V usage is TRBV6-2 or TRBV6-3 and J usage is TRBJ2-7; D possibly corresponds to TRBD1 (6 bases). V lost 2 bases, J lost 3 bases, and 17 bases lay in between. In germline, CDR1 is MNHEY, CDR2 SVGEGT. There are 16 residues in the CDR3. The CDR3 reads CASSYANRDGSYEQYV. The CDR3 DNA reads TGTGCCAGCAGTTACGCTAACAGGGACGGTAGCTACGAGCAGTACGTC.

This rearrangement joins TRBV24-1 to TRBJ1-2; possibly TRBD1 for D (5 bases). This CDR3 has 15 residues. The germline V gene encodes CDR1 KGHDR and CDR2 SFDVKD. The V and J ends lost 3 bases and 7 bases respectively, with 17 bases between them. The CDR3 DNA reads TGTGCCACCAGTGATACGACGGGACTAAGGGGTGGCTACACCTTC. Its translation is CATSDTTGLRGGYTF.

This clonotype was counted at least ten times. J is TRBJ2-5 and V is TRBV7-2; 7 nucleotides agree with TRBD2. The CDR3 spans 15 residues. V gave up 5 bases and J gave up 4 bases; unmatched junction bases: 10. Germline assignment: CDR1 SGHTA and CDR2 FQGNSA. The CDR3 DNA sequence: TGTGCCAGCAGCCCGGGGGGAGTATCGGGAGAGACCCAGTACTTC. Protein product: CASSPGGVSGETQYF. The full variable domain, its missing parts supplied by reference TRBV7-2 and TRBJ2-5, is GAGVSQSPSNKVTEKGKDVELRCDPISGHTALYWYRQSLGQGLEFLIYFQGNSAPDKSGLPSDRFSAERTGGSVSTLTIQRTQQEDSAVYLCASSPGGVSGETQYFGPGTRLLVL.

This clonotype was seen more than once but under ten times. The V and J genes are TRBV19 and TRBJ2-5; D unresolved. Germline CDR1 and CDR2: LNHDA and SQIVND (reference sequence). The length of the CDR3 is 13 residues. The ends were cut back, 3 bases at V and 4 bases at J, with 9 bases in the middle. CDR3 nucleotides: TGTGCCAGTAGTATCATGGGAAGAGAGACCCAGTACTTC. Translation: CASSIMGRETQYF.

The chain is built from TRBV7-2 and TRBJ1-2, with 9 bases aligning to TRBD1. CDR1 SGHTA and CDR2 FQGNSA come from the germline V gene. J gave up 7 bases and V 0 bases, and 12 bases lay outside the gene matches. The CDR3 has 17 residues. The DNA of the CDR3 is TGTGCCAGCAGCTTAGCGCTGACTGGACAGGGGTTTCGTGGCTACACCTTC. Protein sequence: CASSLALTGQGFRGYTF.

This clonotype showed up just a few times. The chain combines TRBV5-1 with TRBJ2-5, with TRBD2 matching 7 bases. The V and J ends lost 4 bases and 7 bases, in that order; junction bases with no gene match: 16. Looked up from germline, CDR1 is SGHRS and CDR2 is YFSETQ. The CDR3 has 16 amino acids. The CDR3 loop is CASSLGLSGALGTQYF. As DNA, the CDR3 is TGCGCCAGCAGCCTGGGCCTCAGCGGGGCTTTGGGGACCCAGTACTTC.

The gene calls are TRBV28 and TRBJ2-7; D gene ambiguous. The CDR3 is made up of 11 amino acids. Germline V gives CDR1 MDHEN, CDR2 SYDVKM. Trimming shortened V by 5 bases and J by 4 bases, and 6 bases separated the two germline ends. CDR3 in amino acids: CASSQNYEQYV. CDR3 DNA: TGTGCCAGCAGTCAAAATTACGAGCAGTACGTC.

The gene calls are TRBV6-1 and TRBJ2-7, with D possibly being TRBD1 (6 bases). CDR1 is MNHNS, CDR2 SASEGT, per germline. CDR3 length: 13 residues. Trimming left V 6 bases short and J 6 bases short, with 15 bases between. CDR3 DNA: TGTGCCAGCAGGATCAGGGTAGGGGGCGAGCAGTACTTC. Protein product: CASRIRVGGEQYF.

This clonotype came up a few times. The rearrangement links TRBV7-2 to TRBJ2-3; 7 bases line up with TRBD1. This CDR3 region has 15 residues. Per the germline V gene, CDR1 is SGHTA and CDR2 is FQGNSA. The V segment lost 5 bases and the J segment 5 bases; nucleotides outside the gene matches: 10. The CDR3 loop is CASSRRQGGGDTQYF. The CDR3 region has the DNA TGTGCCAGCAGCCGACGACAGGGTGGGGGAGATACGCAGTATTTT.

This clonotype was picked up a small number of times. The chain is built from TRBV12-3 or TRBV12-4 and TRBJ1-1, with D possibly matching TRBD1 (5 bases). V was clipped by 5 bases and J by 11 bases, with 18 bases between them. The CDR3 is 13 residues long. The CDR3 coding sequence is TGTGCCAGCAGTGAACAGGCGGCCGGGTGGGCTTTCTTT. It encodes CASSEQAAGWAFF.

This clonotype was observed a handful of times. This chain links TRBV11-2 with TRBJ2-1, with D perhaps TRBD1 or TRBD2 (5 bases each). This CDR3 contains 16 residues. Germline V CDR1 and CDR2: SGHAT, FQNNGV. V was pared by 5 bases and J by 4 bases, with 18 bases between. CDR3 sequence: CASSPLIGAPYNEQFF. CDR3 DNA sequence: TGTGCCAGCAGCCCCCTTATCGGGGCTCCTTACAATGAGCAGTTCTTC.